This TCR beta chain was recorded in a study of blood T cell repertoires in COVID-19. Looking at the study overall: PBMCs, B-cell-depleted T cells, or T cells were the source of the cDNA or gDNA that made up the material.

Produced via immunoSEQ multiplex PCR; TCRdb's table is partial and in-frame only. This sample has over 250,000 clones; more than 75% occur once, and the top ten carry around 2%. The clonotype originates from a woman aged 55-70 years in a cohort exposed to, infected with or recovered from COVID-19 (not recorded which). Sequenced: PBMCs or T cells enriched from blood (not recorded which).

The CDR3 DNA is TGTGCCAGCAGGACCGGGACAGGGGGTTCTCACTATGGCTACACCTTC. Protein sequence: CASRTGTGGSHYGYTF. This chain links TRBV27 with TRBJ1-2; 11 bases are a match to TRBD1. The V gene's germline CDR1 is MNHEY and CDR2 SMNVEV (reference sequence). Losses at the gene ends were 6 bases for V and 3 bases for J; bases not matched to a gene: 9. The CDR3 contains 16 residues.